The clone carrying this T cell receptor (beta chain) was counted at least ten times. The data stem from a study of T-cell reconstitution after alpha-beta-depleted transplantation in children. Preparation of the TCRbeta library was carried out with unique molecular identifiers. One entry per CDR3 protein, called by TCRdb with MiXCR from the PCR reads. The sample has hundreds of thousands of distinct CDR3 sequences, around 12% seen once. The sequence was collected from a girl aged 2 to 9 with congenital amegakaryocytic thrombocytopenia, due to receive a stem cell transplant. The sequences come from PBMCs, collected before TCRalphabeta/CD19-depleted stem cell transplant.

CDR3: CASRSGASTDTQYF. CDR3 coding DNA: TGCGCCAGCCGTAGCGGGGCTAGCACAGATACGCAGTATTTT. The rearrangement links TRBV10-2 to TRBJ2-3; 8 bases line up with TRBD2. Germline V gene sequence: CDR1 WSHSY, CDR2 SAAADI. V lost 8 bases to trimming and J lost 0 bases; unmatched junction nucleotides: 4. The CDR3 covers 14 residues.